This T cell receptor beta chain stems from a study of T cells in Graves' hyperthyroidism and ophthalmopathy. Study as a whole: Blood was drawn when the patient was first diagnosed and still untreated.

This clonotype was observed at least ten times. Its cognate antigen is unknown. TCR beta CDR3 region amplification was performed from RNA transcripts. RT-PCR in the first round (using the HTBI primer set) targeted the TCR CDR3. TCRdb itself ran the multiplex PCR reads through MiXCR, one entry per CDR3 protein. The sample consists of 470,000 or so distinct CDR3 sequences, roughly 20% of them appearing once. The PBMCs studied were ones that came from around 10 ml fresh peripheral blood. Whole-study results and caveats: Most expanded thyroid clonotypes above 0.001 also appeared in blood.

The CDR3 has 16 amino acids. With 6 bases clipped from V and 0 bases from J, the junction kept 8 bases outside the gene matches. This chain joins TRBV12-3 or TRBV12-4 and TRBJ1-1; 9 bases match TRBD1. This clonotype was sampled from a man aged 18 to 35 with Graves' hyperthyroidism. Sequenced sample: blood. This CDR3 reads CASSPRDRVMNTEAFF. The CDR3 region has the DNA TGTGCCAGCAGCCCCCGGGACAGGGTAATGAACACTGAAGCTTTCTTT.